A selection of T cell receptor beta chains follows, all from one sample in a study of quantifying T cell responses using KT2 cells. TCRdb re-called the UMI-ligation and nested PCR reads through MiXCR, storing one row per CDR3 protein. The repertoire includes approximately 57,000 distinct CDR3 sequences, 9% to 15% of them detected once, and roughly 9.9% sits in the top ten. Sequenced input: PBMCs spiked with cells of the T cell clone KT2. The receptors originated from a human donor. Both conserved end residues are part of each CDR3. Fields, in order: D gene, clone size, V gene, CDR3 length, J gene, CDR3 DNA, CDR3 protein. D genes are given only for firm matches. Rows give clone size only sometimes, using once, few, many, or a class for an expanded clone.

d_gene: TRBD2
abundance: -
v_gene: TRBV4-1
len: 15
j_gene: TRBJ2-3
CDR3nt: TGCGCCAGCAGCCCGGCGGGGGGGGGCACAGATACGCAGTATTTT
CDR3aa: CASSPAGGGTDTQYF

d_gene: TRBD1
abundance: few
v_gene: TRBV3-1
len: 14
j_gene: TRBJ1-2
CDR3nt: TGTGCCAGCAGCCAAGGAGTAGGGGGCTATGGCTACAACTTC
CDR3aa: CASSQGVGGYGYNF

d_gene: -
abundance: -
v_gene: TRBV7-7
len: 15
j_gene: TRBJ2-1
CDR3nt: TGTGCTAGCAGCTCAAGACTAGTTTCCTACAATGAGCAGTTCTTC
CDR3aa: CASSSRLVSYNEQFF

d_gene: -
abundance: few
v_gene: TRBV12-3/TRBV12-4
len: 15
j_gene: TRBJ1-4
CDR3nt: TGTGCCAGCAGTGACTCCGGGCCCTCAAATGAAAAACTGTTTTTT
CDR3aa: CASSDSGPSNEKLFF

d_gene: -
abundance: many
v_gene: TRBV20-1
len: 13
j_gene: TRBJ1-1
CDR3nt: TGCAGTGCTCGTCCCCAATCGGACACTGAAGCTTTCTTT
CDR3aa: CSARPQSDTEAFF

d_gene: -
abundance: few
v_gene: TRBV2
len: 15
j_gene: TRBJ2-6
CDR3nt: TGTGCCAGCAGTGATCGCGGTACTGGGGCCAACGTCCTGACTTTC
CDR3aa: CASSDRGTGANVLTF

d_gene: -
abundance: few
v_gene: TRBV28
len: 12
j_gene: TRBJ2-3
CDR3nt: TGTGCCAGCAGTTTTGAGACAGATACGCAGTATTTT
CDR3aa: CASSFETDTQYF

d_gene: -
abundance: -
v_gene: TRBV29-1
len: 14
j_gene: TRBJ2-6
CDR3nt: TGCAGCGTTGATGACAGCACAGGGGCCAACGTCCTGACTTTC
CDR3aa: CSVDDSTGANVLTF

d_gene: -
abundance: few
v_gene: TRBV12-3/TRBV12-4
len: 13
j_gene: TRBJ2-2
CDR3nt: TGTGCCAGCAGCACTCAGGGGACCGGGGAGCTGTTTTTT
CDR3aa: CASSTQGTGELFF

d_gene: TRBD1
abundance: many
v_gene: TRBV6-5
len: 17
j_gene: TRBJ1-4
CDR3nt: TGTGCCAGCAGTTACCAGCAGGGGGTTAATTTCGAAGAAAAACTGTTTTTT
CDR3aa: CASSYQQGVNFEEKLFF

d_gene: -
abundance: -
v_gene: TRBV20-1
len: 16
j_gene: TRBJ1-6
CDR3nt: TGCAGTGCTAGAGTGGTAGTATCGCAGGGAGGATCACCCCTCCACTTT
CDR3aa: CSARVVVSQGGSPLHF

d_gene: -
abundance: -
v_gene: TRBV7-2
len: 16
j_gene: TRBJ1-2
CDR3nt: TGTGCCAGCAGCAACCAGAGGACCAACGCTAACTATGGCTACACCTTC
CDR3aa: CASSNQRTNANYGYTF

d_gene: -
abundance: -
v_gene: TRBV13
len: 16
j_gene: TRBJ2-5
CDR3nt: TGTGCCAGCAGCTTAGGGAATGGGCTAGCTTGGGAGACCCAGTACTTC
CDR3aa: CASSLGNGLAWETQYF

d_gene: TRBD1
abundance: many
v_gene: TRBV29-1
len: 14
j_gene: TRBJ2-5
CDR3nt: TGCAGCGCCTCTCCGACGACAGGGGAAGGGACCCAGTACTTC
CDR3aa: CSASPTTGEGTQYF

d_gene: TRBD1
abundance: few
v_gene: TRBV12-3/TRBV12-4
len: 18
j_gene: TRBJ1-4
CDR3nt: TGTGCCAGCAGTCTAAACAGGGGGCTTGGTGCAACTAATGAAAAACTGTTTTTT
CDR3aa: CASSLNRGLGATNEKLFF

d_gene: -
abundance: few
v_gene: TRBV5-1
len: 15
j_gene: TRBJ2-1
CDR3nt: TGCGCCAGCAGCTTGAGGGCGGGGTCTCTCTATGAGCAGTTCTTC
CDR3aa: CASSLRAGSLYEQFF

d_gene: -
abundance: -
v_gene: TRBV21-1
len: 18
j_gene: TRBJ1-4
CDR3nt: TGTGCCAGCAGCACATCAGGGACAGGGGATAGGACTAATGAAAAACTGTTTTTT
CDR3aa: CASSTSGTGDRTNEKLFF

d_gene: TRBD2
abundance: many
v_gene: TRBV7-9
len: 13
j_gene: TRBJ2-7
CDR3nt: TGTGCCAGCATTCCGGGAGGGGCCTACGAGCAGTACTTC
CDR3aa: CASIPGGAYEQYF

d_gene: -
abundance: -
v_gene: TRBV4-1
len: 16
j_gene: TRBJ2-7
CDR3nt: TGCGCCAGCAGCCCCCTGGGATTCAGGGGTGCCTACGAGCAGTACTTC
CDR3aa: CASSPLGFRGAYEQYF

d_gene: -
abundance: few
v_gene: TRBV12-3/TRBV12-4
len: 15
j_gene: TRBJ2-4
CDR3nt: TGTGCCAGCAGTTTTGTAGGATTAGCCAAAAACATTCAGTACTTC
CDR3aa: CASSFVGLAKNIQYF

d_gene: -
abundance: -
v_gene: TRBV20-1
len: 16
j_gene: TRBJ2-3
CDR3nt: TGCAGTGCTAGAGATTCCCCCTCCACAGATACAGATACGCAGTATTTT
CDR3aa: CSARDSPSTDTDTQYF

d_gene: -
abundance: -
v_gene: TRBV20-1
len: 17
j_gene: TRBJ1-3
CDR3nt: TGCAGTGCTAGAGATTCGGGGCAAGGACTCCGAGGAAACACCATATATTTT
CDR3aa: CSARDSGQGLRGNTIYF

d_gene: -
abundance: -
v_gene: TRBV7-8
len: 16
j_gene: TRBJ1-6
CDR3nt: TGTGCCAGCAGCTTAGTTGGAGAAGGATTTAATTCACCCCTCCACTTT
CDR3aa: CASSLVGEGFNSPLHF

d_gene: -
abundance: -
v_gene: TRBV20-1
len: 13
j_gene: TRBJ2-7
CDR3nt: TGCAGTGCTGCAACCGGGACTGCATACGAGCAGTACTTC
CDR3aa: CSAATGTAYEQYF

d_gene: TRBD2
abundance: few
v_gene: TRBV7-3
len: 14
j_gene: TRBJ2-5
CDR3nt: TGTGCCAGCAGCCCCGGAGGTAGCGGGGGGCCCCCGTACTTC
CDR3aa: CASSPGGSGGPPYF

d_gene: TRBD2
abundance: -
v_gene: TRBV11-2
len: 14
j_gene: TRBJ2-1
CDR3nt: TGTGCCAGCAGCTTTTCCGCGGGAGAGGGTGAGCAGTTCTTC
CDR3aa: CASSFSAGEGEQFF

d_gene: -
abundance: many
v_gene: TRBV2
len: 16
j_gene: TRBJ1-6
CDR3nt: TGTGCCAGCAGTGACAGGGCCAGCTCCTATAATTCACCCCTCCACTTT
CDR3aa: CASSDRASSYNSPLHF